This T cell receptor beta chain was found in a study of kidney transplant recipient with SARS-CoV-2 infection. TCRdb ran MiXCR on the reads and lists one entry per CDR3 protein. In the table there are about 250,000 distinct CDR3 sequences, about 30% of which are singletons. A few counts support this clonotype. Sequencing used a blood sample, obtained at baseline and between days 110 and 120 from a kidney transplant recipient. This TCR was recovered from a male patient between 25 and 39 years old who had COVID-19 and was a kidney transplant recipient. A subset of T cells may come from the graft donor.

CDR3: CASSLGGTSYNEQFF. The CDR3 bases are TGTGCCAGCAGTTTAGGGGGGACTAGCTACAATGAGCAGTTCTTC. The chain is built from TRBV27 and TRBJ2-1, with 8 positions matching TRBD2. J lost 3 bases, V lost 2 bases, and 3 bases had no gene match. The CDR3 runs to 15 residues. Germline V lookup: CDR1 MNHEY, CDR2 SMNVEV (reference sequence).